These 14 T cell receptor beta chains were sequenced from one sample in a study of shared clonotypes between healthy human individuals. Profiling relied on immunoSEQ multiplex PCR, and the TCRdb table lists in-frame clones only, not all of them. The sample contains about 500,000 clones, approximately 80% of which appear only once. Sequenced input: PBMCs. These receptors were collected from a woman aged 40 to 50 in good health. Some clones in this sample may be carry-over from other donors' samples.

The chain employs TRBV5-1 and TRBJ2-3; D is perhaps TRBD2 (5 bases). Germline values: CDR1 SGHRS, CDR2 YFSETQ. The V gene lost 4 bases and the J gene lost 4 bases, with 7 bases spanning the gap. The CDR3 contains 12 residues. In DNA form, the CDR3 reads TGCGCCAGCAGCGGAGGTCCAGATACGCAGTATTTT. Protein: CASSGGPDTQYF.

The CDR3: CASSLVGAANTGELFF. The CDR3 nucleotides read TGTGCCAGCAGCTTAGTTGGGGCGGCGAACACCGGGGAGCTGTTTTTT. V usage is TRBV7-3 and J usage is TRBJ2-2; tentatively, D is TRBD1 (5 bases). Per the germline V gene, CDR1 is SGHTA and CDR2 is FQGTGA. The length of the CDR3 is 16 residues. V was shortened by 2 bases and J by 0 bases, with 10 bases between the two germline ends.

The CDR3 DNA reads TGTGCCAGCAGCTTTCCGGAGTACGGGACCGGGGAGCTGTTTTTT. This encodes CASSFPEYGTGELFF. The chain recombines TRBV7-9 with TRBJ2-2; no reliable D call. V lost 3 bases and J 5 bases, leaving 13 bases between the germline ends. Germline CDR1 SEHNR, CDR2 FQNEAQ (reference sequence). The CDR3 contains 15 residues.

The chain carries TRBV28 and TRBJ2-5; 8 nucleotides line up with TRBD1. The germline gives CDR1 MDHEN, CDR2 SYDVKM. After removal of 6 bases from V and 4 bases from J, the junction contained 7 bases not matched to a gene. CDR3 length: 14 amino acids. The CDR3 is CASRRTGYPETQYF. CDR3 nucleotide sequence: TGTGCCAGCAGACGGACAGGGTATCCAGAGACCCAGTACTTC.

This clone has just one count. The V gene is TRBV15, the J gene TRBJ2-6; D is unclear. The CDR3 is 15 residues long. The V and J ends lost 3 bases and 3 bases respectively, with 9 bases between them. Per the germline V gene, CDR1 is LNHNV and CDR2 is YYDKDF (reference sequence). The CDR3 is CATSRFPLGANVLTF. The CDR3 nucleotides are TGTGCCACCAGCAGGTTCCCCCTTGGGGCCAACGTCCTGACTTTC.

About this clone itself: Other DNA sequences in this specimen translate into the identical CDR3. J is TRBJ2-4 and V is TRBV28; D might be TRBD2 (5 bases). V was cut by 6 bases and J by 1 base, with 10 bases left in between. CDR3 length: 14 residues. CDR1 MDHEN and CDR2 SYDVKM come from the germline V gene. The CDR3 nucleotides are TGTGCCAGCAGCACCCCGGGGGCCAAAAACATTCAGTACTTC. Protein product: CASSTPGAKNIQYF.

The chain joins TRBV7-6 to TRBJ2-5; the D gene is possibly TRBD1 (6 bases). Trimming removed 1 base at V and 7 bases at J, with 19 bases between. The CDR3 runs 16 residues. Germline assignment: CDR1 SGHVS and CDR2 FNYEAQ. CDR3 DNA: TGTGCCAGCAGCTTAGTGGGGGTCCAGGGGTTGGCGACCCAGTACTTC. Protein sequence: CASSLVGVQGLATQYF.

The rearrangement links TRBV7-9 to TRBJ2-4; D possibly corresponds to TRBD2 (5 bases). Germline CDR1 reads SEHNR; CDR2 reads FQNEAQ (reference sequence). Trimming removed 5 bases at V and 1 base at J, with 15 bases between. The CDR3 is 16 amino acids. DNA for the CDR3: TGTGCCAGCAGCCCCTTGGGGAGACTCGCCAAAAACATTCAGTACTTC. Translated, it gives CASSPLGRLAKNIQYF.

The chain has TRBV7-9 and TRBJ1-5, with a weak D call TRBD1 (5 bases). Germline assignment: CDR1 SEHNR and CDR2 FQNEAQ (reference sequence). V was shortened by 1 base and J by 2 bases, with 12 bases between the two germline ends. This CDR3 contains 16 residues. This chain's CDR3 is CASSLVEGDGNQPQHF. The CDR3 DNA reads TGTGCCAGCAGCTTAGTAGAAGGGGACGGCAATCAGCCCCAGCATTTT.

The chain uses TRBV5-1 and TRBJ2-5; maybe TRBD2 (6 bases). The V gene's germline CDR1 is SGHRS and CDR2 YFSETQ. The CDR3 is 15 amino acids. Trimming stripped 0 bases from V and 3 bases from J, with 12 bases between. The CDR3 DNA follows: TGCGCCAGCAGCTTGGGCCCGGGAGTCGAAGAGACCCAGTACTTC. It translates to CASSLGPGVEETQYF. Full variable domain (missing parts from reference TRBV5-1 and TRBJ2-5): KAGVTQTPRYLIKTRGQQVTLSCSPISGHRSVSWYQQTPGQGLQFLFEYFSETQRNKGNFPGRFSGRQFSNSRSEMNVSTLELGDSALYLCASSLGPGVEETQYFGPGTRLLVL.

The chain combines TRBV5-1 with TRBJ2-1; no reliable D call. The germline gives CDR1 SGHRS, CDR2 YFSETQ. V shed 2 bases and J shed 5 bases, with 8 bases lying between them. The CDR3 is 13 residues long. CDR3 sequence: CASSFVRDNEQFF. The CDR3 DNA reads as TGCGCCAGCAGCTTCGTCCGGGACAATGAGCAGTTCTTC. Drawing the rest from reference TRBV5-1 and TRBJ2-1, the complete variable domain is KAGVTQTPRYLIKTRGQQVTLSCSPISGHRSVSWYQQTPGQGLQFLFEYFSETQRNKGNFPGRFSGRQFSNSRSEMNVSTLELGDSALYLCASSFVRDNEQFFGPGTRLTVL.

The genes are TRBV5-4 and TRBJ2-3, with 8 bases lining up with TRBD1. J was trimmed by 2 bases and V by 6 bases; bases with no gene match: 5. Germline-derived CDR1 and CDR2 are SGHNT and YYREEE (reference sequence). There are 14 residues in the CDR3. This CDR3 is CASTRQGFTDTQYF. CDR3 DNA: TGTGCCAGCACCCGACAGGGGTTCACAGATACGCAGTATTTT.

The chain couples TRBV7-2 to TRBJ2-2, with no clear D. Trimming removed 4 bases from V and 8 bases from J, with 11 bases in between. The CDR3 is 13 residues long. CDR1 is SGHTA and CDR2 is FQGNSA in the germline V gene. The CDR3 coding sequence is TGTGCCAGCAGCTATTACCTTAGAGGGGAGCTGTTTTTT. Its translation: CASSYYLRGELFF.

This chain links TRBV7-9 with TRBJ2-1; D not resolved. This CDR3 spans 17 amino acids. From germline, CDR1 is SEHNR and CDR2 FQNEAQ (reference sequence). Trimming took off 8 bases at V and 4 bases at J, with 24 bases between the two ends. The CDR3, as DNA: TGTGCCAGCCCCACCCCGAATGGGGTGAATGTATACAATGAGCAGTTCTTC. Amino acids: CASPTPNGVNVYNEQFF.